This passage covers 15 T cell receptor beta chains from one sample sequenced in a study. TCRdb re-called the 5' RACE reads through MiXCR, storing one row per CDR3 protein. The table records about 40,000 distinct CDR3 sequences, 18% of them present only once. The sequencing sample was made of naive CD4+ T cells sorted from a lymph node. Described subset: naive CD4+ T cells, CD4+CD45RA+CD25-. The receptors derive from a female donor with breast cancer.

In this sample, this clonotype turned up a few times. The genes are TRBV7-9 and TRBJ2-5, with no clear D. The CDR3 is made up of 14 amino acids. Germline loops: CDR1 SEHNR, CDR2 FQNEAQ (reference sequence). V shed 0 bases and J shed 5 bases, with 10 bases lying between them. CDR3 region: CASSLALHSETQYF. In nucleotides, the CDR3 is TGTGCCAGCAGCTTAGCTCTGCACTCGGAGACCCAGTACTTC.

This clonotype was seen many times. The chain has TRBV5-5 and TRBJ1-1; D not certain. Trimming cost V 1 base and J 4 bases, with 11 bases left between them. This CDR3 is 14 amino acids long. CDR1 is SGHKS, CDR2 YYEKEE, per germline (reference sequence). The CDR3 sequence: CASSLILRTTEAFF. CDR3 bases: TGTGCCAGCAGCTTGATCTTGAGGACCACTGAAGCTTTCTTT.

The table lists this clonotype with a few counts. The V and J genes are TRBV7-2 and TRBJ2-7; 7 nucleotides agree with TRBD1. The CDR3 totals 15 residues. Losses at the gene ends were 2 bases for V and 0 bases for J; bases not matched to a gene: 4. The germline CDR1 and CDR2 sequences are SGHTA and FQGNSA. CDR3 sequence: CASSLQTGISYEQYF. For the CDR3, the DNA is TGTGCCAGCAGCTTACAGACAGGGATCTCCTACGAGCAGTACTTC.

This clonotype was observed a few times. The chain uses TRBV5-4 and TRBJ1-1, with TRBD1 as a possible D gene (5 bases). Between the trimmed V and J ends, which lost 5 bases and 7 bases, there was a span of 12 bases. CDR1 is SGHNT, CDR2 YYREEE, per germline (reference sequence). This CDR3 contains 12 residues. CDR3 protein: CASSPYGGEAFF. In DNA, the CDR3 is TGTGCCAGCAGTCCTTACGGGGGTGAAGCTTTCTTT. Combining the CDR3 with reference TRBV5-4 and TRBJ1-1 gives the whole variable domain ETGVTQSPTHLIKTRGQQVTLRCSSQSGHNTVSWYQQALGQGPQFIFQYYREEENGRGNFPPRFSGLQFPNYSSELNVNALELDDSALYLCASSPYGGEAFFGQGTRLTVV.

In this sample, this clonotype turned up a few times. V gene TRBV6-1 combines with J gene TRBJ2-3; 12 bases map to TRBD2. This CDR3 comprises 16 residues. The V gene end was trimmed by 6 bases and the J gene end by 2 bases; junction bases not matched to a gene: 6. CDR1 is MNHNS, CDR2 SASEGT, per germline. The CDR3 reads CASSRGLAGITDTQYF. The CDR3 DNA reads as TGTGCCAGCAGCCGCGGACTAGCGGGAATCACAGATACGCAGTATTTT.

This clonotype came up a few times. V is TRBV9 and J is TRBJ2-3; maybe TRBD2 (6 bases). V shed 0 bases and J shed 6 bases, with 14 bases lying between them. CDR1 SGDLS and CDR2 YYNGEE come from the germline V gene. This CDR3 region has 15 residues. The DNA of the CDR3 is TGTGCCAGCAGCGTAGCGACTAGTGGGTGGGATACGCAGTATTTT. Amino acid sequence: CASSVATSGWDTQYF.

The chain has TRBV7-2 and TRBJ2-5, with D possibly matching TRBD2 (5 bases). The CDR3 runs to 14 residues. Germline loops: CDR1 SGHTA, CDR2 FQGNSA. The germline V and J ends were trimmed by 7 bases and 5 bases, with 17 bases remaining between them. The CDR3 loop reads CASTAERGWETQYF. The CDR3 DNA reads TGTGCCAGCACCGCCGAACGGGGATGGGAGACCCAGTACTTC.

This clonotype occurred many times. CDR3: CASSRGQLGEKLFF. The DNA for the CDR3 is TGTGCCAGCAGCCGGGGACAGTTAGGCGAAAAACTGTTTTTT. The chain couples TRBV7-9 to TRBJ1-4; 7 bases map to TRBD1. The V gene's germline CDR1 is SEHNR and CDR2 FQNEAQ (reference sequence). The CDR3 loop spans 14 amino acids. After removal of 5 bases from V and 8 bases from J, the junction contained 8 bases not matched to a gene.

The sample holds a few counts of this clonotype. This chain uses TRBV4-1 with TRBJ1-3; D remains ambiguous. Deletions cut 1 base from V and 0 bases from J, with 4 bases between. Germline CDR1 and CDR2: MGHRA and YSYEKL. CDR3 size: 14 residues. The CDR3 here is CASSQGISGNTIYF. The DNA of the CDR3 is TGCGCCAGCAGCCAAGGGATCTCTGGAAACACCATATATTTT.

This clonotype has just a few counts. A much more abundant neighbour one base away suggests this may be a read error. V is TRBV7-9 and J is TRBJ1-1, with D possibly matching TRBD1 (5 bases). The V end was cut by 8 bases, the J end by 2 bases, with 12 bases between. From germline, CDR1 is SEHNR and CDR2 FQNEAQ (reference sequence). The CDR3 sequence is 13 residues long. This chain's CDR3 is CASARGSNTEAFF. CDR3 sequence (DNA): TGTGCCAGCGCCCGGGGGTCCAACACTGAAGCTTTCTTT.

J is TRBJ1-4 and V is TRBV6-1, with a possible D match to TRBD1 (5 bases). The germline V and J ends were trimmed by 5 bases and 3 bases, with 13 bases remaining between them. In germline, CDR1 is MNHNS, CDR2 SASEGT. This CDR3 has 15 residues. DNA of the CDR3: TGTGCCAGCAGTAGCCGGGGGGTGGCTAATGAAAAACTGTTTTTT. It is translated as CASSSRGVANEKLFF.

The CDR3 DNA sequence: TGTGCCAGCAGTACCAGCTCTGGGGCCAACGTCCTGACTTTC. It specifies CASSTSSGANVLTF. This chain uses TRBV6-5 with TRBJ2-6, with no clear D. The CDR3 totals 14 residues. Germline V gene lookup returns CDR1 MNHEY and CDR2 SVGAGI. Trimming took 5 bases from V and 0 from J, leaving 5 bases between them.

Relative to its sample, this clonotype is medium-sized. The chain joins TRBV6-2 or TRBV6-3 to TRBJ2-6; D not resolved. The CDR3 contains 15 residues. Germline CDR1 reads MNHEY; CDR2 reads SVGEGT. The germline V and J ends were trimmed by 7 bases and 0 bases, with 10 bases remaining between them. The CDR3 loop is CASTKGFSGANVLTF. As DNA, the CDR3 is TGTGCCAGCACCAAGGGCTTCTCTGGGGCCAACGTCCTGACTTTC.

This clonotype was seen at least ten times. The rearrangement uses TRBV12-3 or TRBV12-4 and TRBJ1-5; D uncertain. The germline V and J ends were trimmed by 2 bases and 1 base, with 3 bases remaining between them. This CDR3 region has 13 residues. In DNA form, the CDR3 reads TGTGCCAGCAGTTTAAACAGCAATCAGCCCCAGCATTTT. It translates to CASSLNSNQPQHF.

This clonotype was detected many times. This chain links TRBV6-5 with TRBJ2-7, with D possibly matching TRBD1 (5 bases). This CDR3 has 13 amino acids. Trimming shortened V by 6 bases and J by 3 bases, and 12 bases separated the two germline ends. CDR1 MNHEY and CDR2 SVGAGI come from the germline V gene. CDR3 coding DNA: TGTGCCAGCAGCCGAAGACAGCTCTACGAGCAGTACTTC. It specifies CASSRRQLYEQYF.